This TCR beta chain stems from a study of response to subunit inactivated influenza vaccine. CDR3 length: 14 amino acids. The V and J ends lost 6 bases and 5 bases respectively, with 17 bases between them. Germline assignment: CDR1 MNHEY and CDR2 SVGEGT. Of note for this clonotype: The antigen is undetermined.

TCRdb called the RT-PCR reads again in MiXCR, with one record for every CDR3 protein. The repertoire holds a few hundred thousand distinct CDR3 sequences, with approximately 23% as singletons. Study observations and caveats: Only a handful of new T cells, the authors suggested, are recruited with each seasonal influenza vaccination.

The genes are TRBV6-2 or TRBV6-3 and TRBJ2-7; no clear D gene. Source: PBMCs from blood, taken 21 months after vaccination. The receptor comes from a man aged 50 to 69 who received an inactivated influenza vaccine. In DNA form, the CDR3 reads TGTGCCAGCAGACGGACCTTCACTTGGGACGAGCAGTACTTC. This gives the protein CASRRTFTWDEQYF.